The 15 T cell receptor beta chains given below trace back to one sample, sequenced in a study of blood T cell repertoires in COVID-19. TCRdb's copy holds only in-frame clones and misses some; the assay was immunoSEQ multiplex PCR. The sample has roughly 80,000 clones, approximately 86% seen once. Sequences were obtained from peripheral blood. The receptors originated from an elderly woman with acute or convalescent COVID-19.

CDR3 nucleotide sequence: TGTGCCAGCAGTGAATTCCTAGCGCAAGAGACCCAGTACTTC. Translated, it gives CASSEFLAQETQYF. The chain links TRBV6-1 to TRBJ2-5; D might be TRBD2 (6 bases). Trimming left V 2 bases short and J 2 bases short, with 9 bases between. There are 14 residues in the CDR3. Germline CDR1 and CDR2: MNHNS and SASEGT.

The chain joins TRBV5-1 to TRBJ2-5; TRBD2 matches 7 bases. The CDR3 has 15 amino acids. Germline assignment: CDR1 SGHRS and CDR2 YFSETQ. The V and J ends lost 3 bases and 5 bases, in that order; junction bases with no gene match: 10. The CDR3 DNA reads TGCGCCAGCAGCTCGGGACTATCCGAGGTCGAGACCCAGTACTTC. Its protein is CASSSGLSEVETQYF.

The chain has TRBV10-1 and TRBJ2-5, with 13 bases fitting TRBD2. Germline-derived CDR1 and CDR2 are WNHNN and SYGVQD (reference sequence). Trimming at V came to 2 bases and at J to 5 bases, leaving 8 bases not matched to a gene. This CDR3 is built from 17 residues. CDR3 sequence (DNA): TGCGCCAGCAGTGAGCCCGAACTAGCGGGAGGGCGGGAGACCCAGTACTTC. This encodes CASSEPELAGGRETQYF.

A single count supports this clone. The chain combines TRBV5-8 with TRBJ2-1; possible D gene TRBD1, 5 bases. This CDR3 has 16 residues. V lost 4 bases and J 0 bases, leaving 14 bases between the germline ends. CDR1 and CDR2 from the germline V gene are SGHTS and YDEGEE. The DNA for the CDR3 is TGTGCCAGCAGCCTAGACAGTTCGAGCTCCTACAATGAGCAGTTCTTC. This codes for CASSLDSSSSYNEQFF.

This chain links TRBV5-4 with TRBJ1-3; D remains unclear. Germline V CDR1 and CDR2: SGHNT, YYREEE (reference sequence). There are 13 residues in the CDR3. Trimming took off 9 bases at V and 1 base at J, with 11 bases between the two ends. The CDR3 reads CATRPGSGNTIYF. In DNA, the CDR3 is TGTGCCACTCGTCCGGGGTCTGGAAACACCATATATTTT.

This rearrangement joins TRBV7-2 to TRBJ2-2; TRBD2 agrees at 12 bases. The junction had 8 bases not matched to a gene; V was cut back by 5 bases and J by 1 base. Germline V gives CDR1 SGHTA, CDR2 FQGNSA. The CDR3 runs 18 residues. The CDR3 spells CASSHSLAGGGNTGELFF. The CDR3 nucleotides read TGTGCCAGCAGCCACTCTCTAGCGGGAGGGGGGAACACCGGGGAGCTGTTTTTT.

A single count supports this clone. V and J are TRBV5-1 and TRBJ2-3, with a weak D call TRBD1 (6 bases). CDR3 size: 15 residues. The germline gives CDR1 SGHRS, CDR2 YFSETQ. V lost 0 bases, J lost 6 bases, and 14 bases lay in between. Here the CDR3 reads CASSLGQGRGDTQYF. CDR3 in DNA: TGCGCCAGCAGCTTGGGGCAGGGGAGAGGGGATACGCAGTATTTT.

This chain connects TRBV5-5 to TRBJ1-1; 11 bases align to TRBD1. With 4 bases clipped from V and 2 bases from J, the junction kept 7 bases outside the gene matches. This CDR3 spans 16 amino acids. Germline CDR1 SGHKS, CDR2 YYEKEE (reference sequence). CDR3 sequence (DNA): TGTGCCAGCAGCCCGGGGACAGGGGGTTTTAACACTGAAGCTTTCTTT. This sequence encodes CASSPGTGGFNTEAFF.

V gene TRBV5-4 combines with J gene TRBJ2-1; 8 bases line up with TRBD2. V gave up 3 bases and J gave up 0 bases; unmatched junction bases: 5. The CDR3 is 16 amino acids. The germline gives CDR1 SGHNT, CDR2 YYREEE (reference sequence). The CDR3 DNA sequence: TGTGCCAGCAGCTCTATGAGCGGGAGCTCCTACAATGAGCAGTTCTTC. Protein sequence: CASSSMSGSSYNEQFF. The full variable domain, with the rest looked up from reference TRBV5-4 and TRBJ2-1, is ETGVTQSPTHLIKTRGQQVTLRCSSQSGHNTVSWYQQALGQGPQFIFQYYREEENGRGNFPPRFSGLQFPNYSSELNVNALELDDSALYLCASSSMSGSSYNEQFFGPGTRLTVL.

CDR3 protein: CASSLANQGNTEAFF. CDR3 DNA sequence: TGTGCCAGCAGCTTGGCTAACCAGGGGAACACTGAAGCTTTCTTT. The chain employs TRBV5-6 and TRBJ1-1, with a possible D match to TRBD1 (5 bases). Deletions cut 0 bases from V and 1 base from J, with 10 bases between. The CDR3 loop spans 15 amino acids. Germline CDR1 SGHDT, CDR2 YYEEEE.

The genes are TRBV9 and TRBJ2-3, with TRBD1 identical over 8 bases. CDR1 is SGDLS, CDR2 YYNGEE, per germline. Losses at the gene ends were 4 bases for V and 1 base for J; bases not matched to a gene: 8. This CDR3 is 16 amino acids long. CDR3 loop: CASSPRSGQGTDTQYF. CDR3 DNA: TGTGCCAGCAGCCCCCGCTCGGGACAGGGCACAGATACGCAGTATTTT.

The chain employs TRBV9 and TRBJ2-1; TRBD2 aligns across 10 bases. The CDR3 contains 18 residues. Trimming cost V 4 bases and J 6 bases; bases outside gene matches: 16. The germline gives CDR1 SGDLS, CDR2 YYNGEE. The CDR3, as DNA: TGTGCCAGCAGCAGGAGATTCGCCGGGACTAGCGATCGCAATGAGCAGTTCTTC. It encodes CASSRRFAGTSDRNEQFF.

The chain carries TRBV5-1 and TRBJ2-2, with D possibly being TRBD2 (6 bases). Trimming took off 4 bases at V and 6 bases at J, with 13 bases between the two ends. CDR1 is SGHRS, CDR2 YFSETQ, per germline. The CDR3 spans 14 residues. In DNA form, the CDR3 reads TGCGCCAGCAGCCCCGGGACTGGGGCCGGGGAGCTGTTTTTT. This encodes CASSPGTGAGELFF. Based on the CDR3 plus reference TRBV5-1 and TRBJ2-2, the full variable domain is KAGVTQTPRYLIKTRGQQVTLSCSPISGHRSVSWYQQTPGQGLQFLFEYFSETQRNKGNFPGRFSGRQFSNSRSEMNVSTLELGDSALYLCASSPGTGAGELFFGEGSRLTVL.

The chain links TRBV11-2 to TRBJ2-7; weak D call: TRBD2 (6 bases). The CDR3 is 15 amino acids. Germline-derived CDR1 and CDR2 are SGHAT and FQNNGV. The V gene lost 5 bases and the J gene lost 6 bases, with 20 bases spanning the gap. The chain's CDR3 is CASSVVHGTGGEQYF. In DNA, the CDR3 is TGTGCCAGCAGCGTGGTGCATGGGACCGGGGGCGAGCAGTACTTC.

This clone has a handful of counts. The V call is TRBV10-1, the J call TRBJ1-6; D may be TRBD1 (6 bases). V lost 6 bases and J lost 14, with 11 bases in between. Germline V lookup: CDR1 WNHNN, CDR2 SYGVQD (reference sequence). The CDR3 sequence is 11 residues long. The CDR3 DNA reads TGCGCCAGCAGGGGGACACGGACCCTCCACTTT. Encoded protein: CASRGTRTLHF.